This T cell receptor beta chain was captured by sequencing in a study of immune characterization of retroperitoneal liposarcoma. Per the germline V gene, CDR1 is MNHEY and CDR2 is SVGAGI. The CDR3 has 13 residues. TCRdb re-derived calls from the PCR reads in MiXCR, one entry per CDR3 protein. The sample yields 1,500 to 2,000 distinct CDR3 sequences, about 44% seen once. This clonotype was recorded a few times. The sample comprised tumor tissue. The TCR sequence derives from a female donor with retroperitoneal liposarcoma. The V and J genes are TRBV6-5 and TRBJ2-7; D call uncertain. The J call may be mistaken, given a closer DNA end match to TRBJ2-1. The CDR3: CASSYSPSYEQFF. The DNA of the CDR3 is TGTGCCAGCAGTTACTCACCAAGCTACGAGCAGTTCTTC.